Listed here are 20 T cell receptor beta chains from one sample, sequenced in a study of T cell responses to AZD1222 COVID-19 vaccine. Profiled with immunoSEQ multiplex PCR; TCRdb holds only in-frame clones, not every one. The repertoire holds roughly 150,000 clones, with approximately 87% as singletons. The material sequenced was peripheral blood, taken 28 days after the second AZD1222 dose. These receptors were obtained from an adult who received the AZD1222 COVID-19 vaccine.

The chain uses TRBV19 and TRBJ2-7, with TRBD1 identical over 9 bases. This CDR3 region has 15 residues. Per the germline V gene, CDR1 is LNHDA and CDR2 is SQIVND (reference sequence). Trimming removed 6 bases from V and 4 bases from J; junction bases left unmatched: 10. The CDR3 coding sequence is TGTGCCAGTAGCCCCCGGCAGGGACAGGGATACGAGCAGTACTTC. Translated, it gives CASSPRQGQGYEQYF.

V usage is TRBV24-1 and J usage is TRBJ2-5; maybe TRBD1 (7 bases). The length of the CDR3 is 15 residues. V lost 2 bases to trimming and J lost 5 bases, with 14 bases between them. Germline-derived CDR1 and CDR2 are KGHDR and SFDVKD. CDR3 residues: CATSDSRGEGETQYF. In nucleotides, the CDR3 is TGTGCCACCAGTGATTCCAGGGGGGAAGGGGAGACCCAGTACTTC.

Points on this clone: A read error may produce the germline difference seen at one junction end. The chain combines TRBV5-1 with TRBJ2-7; D may be TRBD2 (5 bases). The CDR3 spans 11 residues. The germline gives CDR1 SGHRS, CDR2 YFSETQ. This chain's CDR3 is CASSLEDEQYF. The CDR3 bases are TGCGCCAGTAGCTTGGAGGACGAGCAGTACTTC.

In this sample, this clone turned up a few times. The chain has TRBV9 and TRBJ2-1, with a tentative D call TRBD2 (6 bases). The V and J ends lost 7 bases and 4 bases respectively, with 24 bases between them. This CDR3 contains 17 residues. Germline lookup yields CDR1 SGDLS and CDR2 YYNGEE. The CDR3 loop reads CASASGPAGGGYNEQFF. As DNA, the CDR3 is TGTGCCAGCGCGTCGGGGCCAGCGGGTGGGGGATACAATGAGCAGTTCTTC.

This chain connects TRBV28 to TRBJ2-5; a weak D match, TRBD1 (6 bases). The CDR3 is 14 residues long. Trimming removed 5 bases from V and 6 bases from J, with 16 bases in between. CDR1 and CDR2 (germline): MDHEN, SYDVKM. The CDR3 loop reads CASSNTGTEQTQYF. CDR3 bases: TGTGCCAGCAGTAACACAGGGACGGAACAGACCCAGTACTTC.

This chain joins TRBV27 and TRBJ2-1, with no clear D. This CDR3 spans 15 amino acids. In germline, CDR1 is MNHEY, CDR2 SMNVEV (reference sequence). Trimming took 3 bases from V and 4 from J, leaving 13 bases between them. The CDR3 here is CASSLEDPTYNEQFF. The CDR3 nucleotides are TGTGCCAGCAGTTTGGAAGATCCCACGTACAATGAGCAGTTCTTC.

The chain uses TRBV4-2 and TRBJ2-1; no definite D call. Germline V gives CDR1 LGHNA, CDR2 YNFKEQ. CDR3 length equals 14 residues. With 4 bases removed from V and 6 bases from J, the gap between germline ends came to 13 bases. The CDR3, as DNA: TGTGCCAGCAGCCCCCCTACCCTACCCAATGAGCAGTTCTTC. Encoded protein: CASSPPTLPNEQFF.

This clone has more than one count but fewer than ten. The chain recombines TRBV15 with TRBJ1-1; D is possibly TRBD1 (5 bases). Germline CDR1 and CDR2: LNHNV and YYDKDF (reference sequence). Trimming removed 5 bases from V and 3 bases from J, with 13 bases in between. The CDR3 contains 14 residues. CDR3 amino acids: CATSLDRFHTEAFF. CDR3 in DNA: TGTGCCACCAGCCTTGACAGATTCCACACTGAAGCTTTCTTT.

A single count supports this clone. The chain combines TRBV5-1 with TRBJ2-5; D is perhaps TRBD1 (6 bases). V lost 3 bases to trimming and J lost 3 bases, with 12 bases between them. The germline V gene encodes CDR1 SGHRS and CDR2 YFSETQ. This CDR3 region has 14 residues. CDR3 residues: CASSSTGTKETQYF. CDR3 bases: TGCGCCAGCAGCTCAACCGGGACAAAAGAGACCCAGTACTTC.

As to this clone: Germline is not matched at one junction end, which may reflect a read error. Other DNA sequences of this sample code for an identical CDR3. The rearrangement links TRBV11-3 to TRBJ2-1; D unresolved. The CDR3 spans 13 residues. Germline V gene data show CDR1 as SGHNT and CDR2 as YENEEA. The CDR3 region has the DNA TGCGCCAGCAGCTTAGATCTGACCGGAGAGCAGTTCTTC. Its protein is CASSLDLTGEQFF.

In nucleotides, the CDR3 is TGTGCCAGCAGCCAAGAAGGCCCCCACACACGGTCTCTAAATGAAAAACTGTTTTTT. This sequence encodes CASSQEGPHTRSLNEKLFF. V gene TRBV4-2 combines with J gene TRBJ1-4; D is ambiguous. The CDR3 consists of 19 residues. Germline CDR1 reads LGHNA; CDR2 reads YNFKEQ. The V and J ends lost 0 bases and 5 bases respectively, with 22 bases between them.

The V call is TRBV19, the J call TRBJ2-3, with D perhaps TRBD1 (5 bases). Germline values: CDR1 LNHDA, CDR2 SQIVND (reference sequence). Trimming removed 5 bases at V and 7 bases at J, with 13 bases between. The CDR3 consists of 13 residues. The CDR3 nucleotides are TGTGCCAGTAGTGAGATCCAGGGCAATACGCAGTATTTT. Translating gives CASSEIQGNTQYF.

The chain joins TRBV5-1 to TRBJ2-1; no firm D call. This CDR3 contains 15 residues. CDR1 SGHRS and CDR2 YFSETQ come from the germline V gene. The germline V and J ends were trimmed by 0 bases and 0 bases, with 7 bases remaining between them. The CDR3 nucleotides are TGCGCCAGCAGCTTGGGGGCGGCCTCCTACAATGAGCAGTTCTTC. As protein: CASSLGAASYNEQFF.

This chain links TRBV19 with TRBJ2-1; the D gene is possibly TRBD1 (5 bases). Trimming shortened V by 3 bases and J by 13 bases, and 19 bases separated the two germline ends. This CDR3 comprises 14 residues. CDR1 is LNHDA and CDR2 is SQIVND in the germline V gene (reference sequence). CDR3 nucleotides: TGTGCCAGTAGTATGCGAGGATCGACCAGGGATCAGTTCTTC. The encoded protein is CASSMRGSTRDQFF.

This rearrangement joins TRBV5-1 to TRBJ2-2; D may be TRBD2 (6 bases). The CDR3 runs to 15 residues. V lost 6 bases, J lost 2 bases, and 14 bases lay in between. Per the germline V gene, CDR1 is SGHRS and CDR2 is YFSETQ. CDR3 residues: CASTGGRGNTGELFF. CDR3 DNA sequence: TGCGCCAGCACAGGAGGGCGGGGAAACACCGGGGAGCTGTTTTTT.

With respect to this clone: This specimen includes other DNA sequences encoding the same CDR3. V is TRBV29-1 and J is TRBJ2-5, with D perhaps matching TRBD1 (6 bases). Trimming stripped 6 bases from V and 5 bases from J, with 10 bases between. The CDR3 has 11 residues. Germline CDR1 reads SQVTM; CDR2 reads ANQGSEA. CDR3 protein: CSVVGGETQYF. CDR3 in DNA: TGCAGCGTCGTAGGGGGTGAGACCCAGTACTTC.

The chain combines TRBV5-1 with TRBJ1-1; a weak D match, TRBD1 (5 bases). V gave up 0 bases and J gave up 8 bases, with 17 bases separating them. The CDR3 spans 15 residues. CDR1 is SGHRS and CDR2 is YFSETQ in the germline V gene. The CDR3 loop reads CASSLVVEARGEAFF. Here the CDR3 DNA reads TGCGCCAGCAGCTTGGTAGTAGAGGCGAGGGGAGAAGCTTTCTTT.

The rearrangement uses TRBV28 and TRBJ1-1, with TRBD1 matching over 7 bases. From germline, CDR1 is MDHEN and CDR2 SYDVKM. The CDR3 covers 15 residues. Germline trimming cut 6 bases from V and 1 base from J; bases unmatched to any gene: 8. Written as DNA, the CDR3 is TGTGCCAGCAGCGGAAAGACAGGGTGGAACACTGAAGCTTTCTTT. It codes for CASSGKTGWNTEAFF.

V usage is TRBV6-5 and J usage is TRBJ1-5, with TRBD1 as a possible D gene (5 bases). The V end was cut by 6 bases, the J end by 4 bases, with 10 bases between. This CDR3 spans 13 amino acids. Germline-derived CDR1 and CDR2 are MNHEY and SVGAGI. This chain's CDR3 is CASRGRVNQPQHF. CDR3 DNA sequence: TGTGCCAGCAGGGGCAGGGTAAATCAGCCCCAGCATTTT.

The chain uses TRBV29-1 and TRBJ2-1, with 9 bases fitting TRBD1. With V trimmed by 7 bases and J by 7 bases, 8 bases remained unmatched. Per germline, CDR1 SQVTM and CDR2 ANQGSEA. The CDR3 has 13 amino acids. The CDR3 loop is CSATGTGLNEQFF. CDR3 DNA: TGCAGCGCGACCGGGACAGGGCTGAATGAGCAGTTCTTC.